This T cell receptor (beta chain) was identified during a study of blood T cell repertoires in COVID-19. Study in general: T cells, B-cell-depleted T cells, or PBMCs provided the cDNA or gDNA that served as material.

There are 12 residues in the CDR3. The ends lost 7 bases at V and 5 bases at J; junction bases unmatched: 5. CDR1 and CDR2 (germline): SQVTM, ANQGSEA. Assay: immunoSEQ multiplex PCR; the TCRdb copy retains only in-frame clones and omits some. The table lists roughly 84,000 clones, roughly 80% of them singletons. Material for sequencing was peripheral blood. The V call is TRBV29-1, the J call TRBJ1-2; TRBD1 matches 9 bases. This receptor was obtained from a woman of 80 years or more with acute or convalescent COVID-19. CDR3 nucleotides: TGCAGCGGCCGGACAGGGGAATATGGCTACACCTTC. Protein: CSGRTGEYGYTF.